These T cell receptor beta chains were read from a single sample in a study of blood T cell repertoires in COVID-19. Method: immunoSEQ multiplex PCR; TCRdb's copy keeps in-frame clones and lacks some. This sample has about 150,000 clones, with 70% to 90% found just once. Sequenced sample: peripheral blood. These receptors came from a woman aged 60-75 years with COVID-19, enrolled during active disease. The CDR3 runs from the conserved cysteine through the conserved F or W. The order of the fields is D gene, V gene, CDR3 protein. A D gene is named only where the DNA matches it firmly.

D gene: .; V gene: TRBV7-3; CDR3 protein: CASSLSGGIWETQYF
D gene: TRBD2; V gene: TRBV6-5; CDR3 protein: CASSQRLAGYNEQFF
D gene: .; V gene: TRBV6-5; CDR3 protein: CATSGSRYNEQFF
D gene: TRBD1; V gene: TRBV19; CDR3 protein: CASRTGGEGEKLFF
D gene: .; V gene: TRBV5-4; CDR3 protein: CASSSIYGYTF
D gene: TRBD1; V gene: TRBV18; CDR3 protein: CASSGAETGHEQFF
D gene: .; V gene: TRBV5-6; CDR3 protein: CASSLYARLGVYNSPLHF
D gene: TRBD1; V gene: TRBV19; CDR3 protein: CASSHRDRGTEAFF
D gene: TRBD2; V gene: TRBV30; CDR3 protein: CAWSLAGVAKNIQYF
D gene: .; V gene: TRBV6-4; CDR3 protein: CAREGFGSSYNSPLHF
D gene: .; V gene: TRBV19; CDR3 protein: CASSSRSSNQPQHF
D gene: .; V gene: TRBV6-1; CDR3 protein: CASSEYRDSLETQYF
D gene: .; V gene: TRBV24-1; CDR3 protein: CATADTEAFF
D gene: TRBD2; V gene: TRBV18; CDR3 protein: CASSPQPSNLAGSSYNEQFF
D gene: TRBD2; V gene: TRBV6-5; CDR3 protein: CASLSGGQETQYF
D gene: TRBD1; V gene: TRBV9; CDR3 protein: CASSVGTGGNIQYF
D gene: .; V gene: TRBV20-1; CDR3 protein: CSARGTLNQYF
D gene: .; V gene: TRBV12-3/TRBV12-4; CDR3 protein: CASSGGRVEAFF
D gene: .; V gene: TRBV9; CDR3 protein: CASSVGHSDTGRASGTIYF
D gene: TRBD2; V gene: TRBV6-5; CDR3 protein: CASRRETSGANVLTF
D gene: TRBD2; V gene: TRBV14; CDR3 protein: CASSITRLAGMANNEQFF
D gene: .; V gene: TRBV5-5; CDR3 protein: CASSLGYRSGANVLTF
D gene: TRBD1; V gene: TRBV11-2; CDR3 protein: CASSSTGQGIDTQYF